These 25 T cell receptor beta chains were all obtained from the same sample, sequenced in a study of human T cells and chemical hapten exposure. Specified time point: pre-sensitization, week 0. As for treatment: therapeutic diphenylcyclopropenone sensitization with weekly scalp DPC. MiXCR, applied by TCRdb to the RACE reads, yields one record per CDR3 protein. The data hold more than 300,000 distinct CDR3 sequences, with 4.5% to 5.5% observed a single time. Sequencing was performed on whole blood, taken in connection with sensitization to the hapten diphenylcyclopropenone (DPC). These TCRs come from a woman aged 50 to 60 with alopecia areata. Some clones in this sample may be carry-over from other donors' samples.

This sequence joins TRBV3-1 and TRBJ2-5; 7 nucleotides agree with TRBD2. Germline trimming cut 4 bases from V and 1 base from J; bases unmatched to any gene: 12. CDR1 LGHDT and CDR2 YNNKEL come from the germline V gene (reference sequence). This CDR3 has 17 residues. The CDR3 spells CASSPIHGSGTQETQYF. In DNA, the CDR3 is TGTGCCAGCAGCCCCATACACGGAAGCGGGACCCAAGAGACCCAGTACTTC.

This chain joins TRBV7-6 and TRBJ1-2; possible D gene TRBD1, 5 bases. Looked up from germline, CDR1 is SGHVS and CDR2 is FNYEAQ. This CDR3 spans 12 amino acids. Trimming removed 6 bases from V and 3 bases from J, with 8 bases in between. The CDR3 loop is CASSGDDYGYTF. The CDR3 nucleotides read TGTGCCAGCAGTGGGGACGACTATGGCTACACCTTC.

This clonotype was found many times. J is TRBJ2-5 and V is TRBV13, with a possible D match to TRBD1 (7 bases). Looked up from germline, CDR1 is PRHDT and CDR2 is FYEKMQ (reference sequence). V was shortened by 4 bases and J by 4 bases, with 25 bases between the two germline ends. The length of the CDR3 is 18 residues. The CDR3 sequence: CASSSTVRDSSRGETQYF. CDR3 nucleotides: TGTGCCAGCAGCTCCACGGTGCGGGACAGCTCAAGGGGAGAGACCCAGTACTTC. The whole variable domain, filled in from reference TRBV13 and TRBJ2-5, reads AAGVIQSPRHLIKEKRETATLKCYPIPRHDTVYWYQQGPGQDPQFLISFYEKMQSDKGSIPDRFSAQQFSDYHSELNMSSLELGDSALYFCASSSTVRDSSRGETQYFGPGTRLLVL.

This clonotype was counted a few times. DNA of the CDR3: TGTGCCAGCAGTGATCGGGGGGCGAACACCGGGGAGCTGTTTTTT. Translated, it gives CASSDRGANTGELFF. The chain carries TRBV9 and TRBJ2-2; 7 nucleotides align to TRBD2. The germline V gene encodes CDR1 SGDLS and CDR2 YYNGEE. V dropped 5 bases and J dropped 0; count of bases not matched to a gene: 4. The CDR3 has 15 amino acids.

This clonotype was found many times. The chain joins TRBV27 to TRBJ2-7; 9 nucleotides align to TRBD2. Germline V gene data show CDR1 as MNHEY and CDR2 as SMNVEV (reference sequence). Trimming cost V 2 bases and J 4 bases; bases outside gene matches: 6. CDR3 length: 15 amino acids. DNA for the CDR3: TGTGCCAGCAGTTTAACGGCGGGAGGGCTATACGAGCAGTACTTC. This sequence encodes CASSLTAGGLYEQYF.

The chain has TRBV6-2 or TRBV6-3 and TRBJ1-6; possible D gene TRBD1, 5 bases. V shed 0 bases and J shed 7 bases, with 7 bases lying between them. The CDR3 is 14 residues long. CDR1 and CDR2 from the germline V gene are MNHEY and SVGEGT. The CDR3 nucleotides read TGTGCCAGCAGTTACTCGGGGGGAAATTCACCCCTCCACTTT. The encoded protein is CASSYSGGNSPLHF.

Ten or more counts support this clonotype. This chain connects TRBV2 to TRBJ2-3; D might be TRBD1 (6 bases). CDR3 length equals 14 residues. With 10 bases removed from V and 2 bases from J, the gap between germline ends came to 16 bases. Germline V CDR1 and CDR2: SNHLY, FYNNEI. CDR3 in DNA: TGTGCCACCTTAATGGGACAACCCACAGATACGCAGTATTTT. Its translation is CATLMGQPTDTQYF. Complete variable domain (other parts from reference TRBV2 and TRBJ2-3): EPEVTQTPSHQVTQMGQEVILRCVPISNHLYFYWYRQILGQKVEFLVSFYNNEISEKSEIFDDQFSVERPDGSNFTLKIRSTKLEDSAMYFCATLMGQPTDTQYFGPGTRLTVL.

This clonotype was detected ten times or more. This chain links TRBV3-1 with TRBJ2-3; no clear D. The CDR3 totals 12 residues. The germline CDR1 and CDR2 sequences are LGHDT and YNNKEL (reference sequence). V lost 0 bases to trimming and J lost 4 bases, with 2 bases between them. The CDR3 DNA sequence: TGTGCCAGCAGCCAAGAGGCAGATACGCAGTATTTT. Translated: CASSQEADTQYF.

This clonotype has a count of ten or more. The genes are TRBV10-3 and TRBJ2-2, with 11 bases fitting TRBD1. The CDR3 is made up of 15 amino acids. Per germline, CDR1 ENHRY and CDR2 SYGVKD. The V segment lost 6 bases and the J segment 2 bases; nucleotides outside the gene matches: 2. Here the CDR3 reads CAIRRTGGNTGELFF. DNA for the CDR3: TGTGCCATCAGACGGACAGGGGGCAACACCGGGGAGCTGTTTTTT.

The rearrangement joins TRBV12-5 to TRBJ2-1; possible D gene TRBD1, 6 bases. Trimming cost V 5 bases and J 6 bases, with 11 bases left between them. CDR3 length equals 13 residues. Germline V gives CDR1 LGHNT, CDR2 FRNRAP. Here the CDR3 DNA reads TGTGCTAGTGGTCTGGGACATACCAATGAGCAGTTCTTC. This translates into CASGLGHTNEQFF. Drawing the rest from reference TRBV12-5 and TRBJ2-1, the complete variable domain is DARVTQTPRHKVTEMGQEVTMRCQPILGHNTVFWYRQTMMQGLELLAYFRNRAPLDDSGMPKDRFSAEMPDATLATLKIQPSEPRDSAVYFCASGLGHTNEQFFGPGTRLTVL.

This clonotype was counted ten times or more. The rearrangement joins TRBV12-3 or TRBV12-4 to TRBJ1-6; D uncertain. CDR3 size: 9 residues. V was shortened by 5 bases and J by 11 bases, with 1 base between the two germline ends. CDR3 DNA sequence: TGTGCCAGCAGTACACCCCTCCACTTT. Residues: CASSTPLHF.

This chain joins TRBV2 and TRBJ2-3; D may be TRBD2 (5 bases). The germline V gene has CDR1 SNHLY and CDR2 FYNNEI. The CDR3 totals 10 residues. The V gene lost 9 bases and the J gene lost 4 bases, with 5 bases spanning the gap. The CDR3 sequence is CARRADTQYF. CDR3 DNA: TGTGCCAGGAGGGCAGATACGCAGTATTTT.

There are a few counts of this clonotype. This rearrangement joins TRBV20-1 to TRBJ2-7; the D call may be TRBD1 or TRBD2 (6 bases each). Germline V gene sequence: CDR1 DFQATT, CDR2 SNEGSKA (reference sequence). The V gene lost 3 bases and the J gene lost 0 bases, with 12 bases spanning the gap. The CDR3 totals 14 residues. The CDR3 here is CSARGGRGSYEQYF. The CDR3, as DNA: TGCAGTGCTAGGGGGGGCAGGGGCTCCTACGAGCAGTACTTC.

This clonotype occurred a few times. V gene TRBV18 combines with J gene TRBJ1-1; no firm D call. The CDR3 sequence is 14 residues long. Looked up from germline, CDR1 is KGHSH and CDR2 is LQKENI. V lost 3 bases and J lost 1, with 9 bases in between. The DNA for the CDR3 is TGTGCCAGCTCACCGCAACAGCAGAACACTGAAGCTTTCTTT. It is translated as CASSPQQQNTEAFF.

This chain connects TRBV6-2 or TRBV6-3 to TRBJ2-7, with D uncertain. The CDR3 is 11 residues long. The V gene's germline CDR1 is MNHEY and CDR2 SVGEGT. Deletions cut 7 bases from V and 6 bases from J, with 10 bases between. CDR3 loop: CASKAFLEQYF. The CDR3 region has the DNA TGTGCCAGCAAGGCCTTCCTCGAGCAGTACTTC.

The chain employs TRBV7-9 and TRBJ2-5; D is ambiguous. CDR1 and CDR2 (germline): SEHNR, FQNEAQ (reference sequence). There are 15 residues in the CDR3. V lost 1 base to trimming and J lost 1 base, with 10 bases between them. The CDR3 reads CASSLVTGLQETQYF. The CDR3 DNA reads TGTGCCAGCAGCTTAGTGACGGGCCTCCAAGAGACCCAGTACTTC. Variable domain in full (rest from reference TRBV7-9 and TRBJ2-5): DTGVSQNPRHKITKRGQNVTFRCDPISEHNRLYWYRQTLGQGPEFLTYFQNEAQLEKSRLLSDRFSAERPKGSFSTLEIQRTEQGDSAMYLCASSLVTGLQETQYFGPGTRLLVL.

J is TRBJ1-6 and V is TRBV6-2 or TRBV6-3; TRBD1 agrees at 9 bases. Germline V CDR1 and CDR2: MNHEY, SVGEGT. Unmatched junction bases numbered 8, after V lost 7 bases and J lost 10 bases. This CDR3 spans 14 amino acids. This chain's CDR3 is CASTLTGGSSPLHF. The CDR3 region has the DNA TGTGCCAGCACCCTGACAGGGGGAAGCTCACCCCTCCACTTT.

Only a few counts were recorded for this clonotype. The V call is TRBV20-1, the J call TRBJ2-1, with 8 bases matching TRBD2. Looked up from germline, CDR1 is DFQATT and CDR2 is SNEGSKA (reference sequence). J was trimmed by 4 bases and V by 2 bases; bases with no gene match: 7. This CDR3 has 15 residues. The CDR3 nucleotides read TGCAGTGCTAGATTTCTATTAGCGGGGTACAATGAGCAGTTCTTC. Translating gives CSARFLLAGYNEQFF.

The rearrangement uses TRBV29-1 and TRBJ2-3; possibly TRBD1 or TRBD2 for D (5 bases each). Germline assignment: CDR1 SQVTM and CDR2 ANQGSEA. The V end was cut by 6 bases, the J end by 0 bases, with 13 bases between. The CDR3 runs 14 residues. CDR3 DNA: TGCAGCGTCTGGGACCCCCTAAGCACAGATACGCAGTATTTT. Amino acids: CSVWDPLSTDTQYF.

This chain connects TRBV7-2 to TRBJ2-1; 8 nucleotides match TRBD2. The CDR3 is 15 amino acids. V lost 3 bases, J lost 8 bases, and 9 bases stayed unmatched. Germline loops: CDR1 SGHTA, CDR2 FQGNSA. In DNA, the CDR3 is TGTGCCAGCAGCTTCTTGAGCGGGAGAGGGGATGAGCAGTTCTTC. Its protein is CASSFLSGRGDEQFF.

This clonotype has a count of ten or more. The chain uses TRBV10-2 and TRBJ1-5; the D is unclear. CDR1 and CDR2 (germline): WSHSY, SAAADI. This CDR3 comprises 14 residues. Trimming cost V 5 bases and J 6 bases, with 14 bases left between them. The CDR3 loop is CASSFTPGGQPQHF. The DNA of the CDR3 is TGCGCCAGCAGTTTTACCCCAGGAGGTCAGCCCCAGCATTTT.

This clonotype was recorded many times. CDR3 nucleotide sequence: TGTGCCAGCAGCCAATCGGGACAGGGGGATTCACCCCTCCACTTT. Its protein is CASSQSGQGDSPLHF. The chain recombines TRBV16 with TRBJ1-6; 11 nucleotides match TRBD1. The V and J ends lost 0 bases and 8 bases, in that order; junction bases with no gene match: 0. This CDR3 has 15 amino acids. Germline V lookup: CDR1 KGHSY, CDR2 FQNENV.

This clonotype was counted ten times or more. The chain employs TRBV7-2 and TRBJ1-5, with no clear D. V gave up 2 bases and J gave up 6 bases, with 8 bases separating them. The CDR3 has 13 residues. Germline values: CDR1 SGHTA, CDR2 FQGNSA. The CDR3 sequence is CASSLHQSQPQHF. DNA of the CDR3: TGTGCCAGCAGCTTACATCAGAGTCAGCCCCAGCATTTT.

Many counts were recorded for this clonotype. The rearrangement links TRBV10-1 to TRBJ2-3; a possible D gene is TRBD2 (5 bases). The CDR3 is 14 residues long. Germline V lookup: CDR1 WNHNN, CDR2 SYGVQD (reference sequence). V lost 2 bases, J lost 4 bases, and 10 bases lay in between. CDR3 sequence (DNA): TGCGCCAGCAGTGAGGCTAGAGCGGCAGATACGCAGTATTTT. This encodes CASSEARAADTQYF.

This clonotype was seen only a few times. The rearrangement uses TRBV29-1 and TRBJ2-2; 8 bases line up with TRBD2. The V gene's germline CDR1 is SQVTM and CDR2 ANQGSEA. J was trimmed by 5 bases and V by 3 bases; bases with no gene match: 2. The CDR3 runs 13 residues. The DNA of the CDR3 is TGCAGCGTTGACGCGGGGGGTACCGGGGAGCTGTTTTTT. This codes for CSVDAGGTGELFF.